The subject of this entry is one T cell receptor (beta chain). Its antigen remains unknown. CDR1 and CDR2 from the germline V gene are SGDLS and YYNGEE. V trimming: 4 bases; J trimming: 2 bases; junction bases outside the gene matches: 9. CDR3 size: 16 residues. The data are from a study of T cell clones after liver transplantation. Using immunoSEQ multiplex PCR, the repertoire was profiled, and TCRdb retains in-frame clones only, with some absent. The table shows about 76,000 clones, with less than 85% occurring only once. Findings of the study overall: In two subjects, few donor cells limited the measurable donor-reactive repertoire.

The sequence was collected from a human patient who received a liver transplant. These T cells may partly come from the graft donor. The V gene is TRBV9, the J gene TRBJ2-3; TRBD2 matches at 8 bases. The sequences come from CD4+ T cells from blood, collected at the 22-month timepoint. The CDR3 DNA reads TGTGCCAGCAGCACCCGGCGGGGGGCTCACACAGATACGCAGTATTTT. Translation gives CASSTRRGAHTDTQYF.